The TCR beta chain described here comes from a study of cytomegalovirus exposure and HLA in healthy donors. Vbeta (60) and Jbeta (13) primers were used in the PCR. The protocol was immunoSEQ multiplex PCR, while the TCRdb copy is restricted to in-frame clones and leaves out a portion. The table lists about 130,000 clones, around four fifths of them singletons. Trimming took 11 bases from V and 2 from J; bases not matched to a gene: 15. The CDR3 covers 16 residues. Per germline, CDR1 LNHDA and CDR2 SQIVND (reference sequence). The rearrangement links TRBV19 to TRBJ2-5; 9 nucleotides align to TRBD2. The source material was PBMCs. The clonotype was recovered from a man aged 25-45 years in good health. CDR3 sequence reads: CAASKGDLAGQETQYF. CDR3 nucleotide sequence: TGTGCCGCGTCGAAGGGTGACCTAGCGGGACAAGAGACCCAGTACTTC.